These T cell receptor beta chains were read from a single sample in a study of T cells after yellow fever vaccination. TCRdb used MiXCR to reprocess the 5' RACE reads, holding one entry per CDR3 protein. The table has around 47,000 distinct CDR3 sequences, roughly 6.4% seen once. The material was CD8+ T cells not binding an NS4B(214-222) dextramer, sorted from PBMCs, obtained 45 days after the yellow fever booster vaccination. The receptors were sampled from a man aged 25 to 40 who received the YFV17D yellow fever vaccine. Each CDR3 is given with its conserved first and last residue. The D gene is left open where the match is weak. The size of a clone is reported for some rows only, either as once, few or many, or as a class for expanded clones.

d_call	clone_size	v_call	j_call	cdr3_aa	cdr3_nt
.	many	TRBV6-6	TRBJ2-7	CATHGGRFYEQYF	TGTGCCACCCACGGGGGACGGTTCTACGAGCAGTACTTC
.	many	TRBV27	TRBJ2-1	CASSFGLSGENEQFF	TGTGCCAGCAGTTTTGGACTATCGGGAGAAAATGAGCAGTTCTTC
.	many	TRBV11-2	TRBJ1-1	CASSLVAEVEAFF	TGTGCCAGCAGCTTAGTGGCAGAGGTTGAAGCTTTCTTT
TRBD2	many	TRBV2	TRBJ2-3	CASRGPSGQTDTQYF	TGTGCCAGCAGGGGCCCTAGCGGGCAAACAGATACGCAGTATTTT
TRBD2	many	TRBV6-2/TRBV6-3	TRBJ2-1	CASSYSTSARLNEQFF	TGTGCCAGCAGTTACTCGACTAGCGCCCGACTCAATGAGCAGTTCTTC
TRBD2	.	TRBV19	TRBJ2-7	CASSISGGLSYEQYF	TGTGCCAGTAGTATCAGCGGGGGACTCTCCTACGAGCAGTACTTC
.	few	TRBV29-1	TRBJ1-2	CSASKQATNYGYTF	TGCAGCGCATCTAAGCAGGCAACTAACTATGGCTACACCTTC
TRBD2	many	TRBV6-4	TRBJ2-1	CASSHVGVAGTKIPFEYNEQFF	TGTGCCAGCAGTCATGTCGGGGTAGCGGGAACAAAGATACCGTTCGAATACAATGAGCAGTTCTTC
TRBD2	many	TRBV4-3	TRBJ2-1	CASSPTSGIGYNEQFF	TGCGCCAGCAGCCCGACTAGCGGGATAGGTTACAATGAGCAGTTCTTC
TRBD2	many	TRBV29-1	TRBJ2-5	CSASGGVETQYF	TGCAGCGCCTCCGGGGGGGTTGAGACCCAGTACTTC
.	many	TRBV20-1	TRBJ1-5	CSARDRQGLYSNQPQHF	TGCAGTGCTAGAGATCGTCAGGGACTTTATAGCAATCAGCCCCAGCATTTT
.	few	TRBV4-3	TRBJ1-1	CASSQREHGGTEAFF	TGCGCCAGCAGCCAGCGGGAACACGGGGGAACTGAAGCTTTCTTT
TRBD1	many	TRBV18	TRBJ2-7	CASSPGQGVAYEQYF	TGTGCCAGCTCACCGGGACAGGGAGTCGCCTACGAGCAGTACTTC